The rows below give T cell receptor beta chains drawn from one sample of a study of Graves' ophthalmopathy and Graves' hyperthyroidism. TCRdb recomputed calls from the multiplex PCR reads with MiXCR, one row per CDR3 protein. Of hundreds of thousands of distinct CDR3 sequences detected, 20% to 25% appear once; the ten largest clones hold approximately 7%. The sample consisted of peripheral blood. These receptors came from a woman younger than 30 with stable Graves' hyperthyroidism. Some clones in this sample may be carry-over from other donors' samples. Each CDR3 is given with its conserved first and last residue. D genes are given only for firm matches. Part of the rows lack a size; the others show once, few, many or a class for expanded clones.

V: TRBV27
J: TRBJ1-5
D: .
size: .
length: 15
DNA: TGTGCCAGCAGTTTAGTCAGGGGCCGCAATCAGCCCCAGCATTTT
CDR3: CASSLVRGRNQPQHF

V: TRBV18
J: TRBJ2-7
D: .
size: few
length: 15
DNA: TGTGCCAGCTCACCACCGGCCGCTAGAACCTACGAGCAGTACTTC
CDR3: CASSPPAARTYEQYF

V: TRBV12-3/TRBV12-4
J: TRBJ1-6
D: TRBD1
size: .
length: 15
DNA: TGTGCTAGCAGTCGGACAGGGGAACGAAATTCACCCCTCCACTTT
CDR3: CASSRTGERNSPLHF

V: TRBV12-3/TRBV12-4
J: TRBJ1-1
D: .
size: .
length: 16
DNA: TGTGCCAGCAGTGCCGATACCGGGACGCTGGGCACTGAAGCTTTCTTT
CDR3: CASSADTGTLGTEAFF

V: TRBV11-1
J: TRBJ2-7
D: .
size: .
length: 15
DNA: TGTGCCAGCAGCTTAGAACAGGCCAGGATGGACGAGCAGTACTTC
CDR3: CASSLEQARMDEQYF

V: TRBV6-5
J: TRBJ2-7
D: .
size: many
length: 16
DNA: TGTGCCAGCAGTTCTGAGGTAGCAGGGAGCTCCTACGAGCAGTACTTC
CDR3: CASSSEVAGSSYEQYF

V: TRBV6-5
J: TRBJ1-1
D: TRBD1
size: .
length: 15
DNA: TGTGCCAGCAGTTATCAGGGGGGTAGGGACACTGAAGCTTTCTTT
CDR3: CASSYQGGRDTEAFF

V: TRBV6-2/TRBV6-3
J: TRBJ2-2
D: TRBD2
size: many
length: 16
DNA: TGTGCCAGCAGTTTGCGGGGGGGCCGTAACACCGGGGAGCTGTTTTTT
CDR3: CASSLRGGRNTGELFF

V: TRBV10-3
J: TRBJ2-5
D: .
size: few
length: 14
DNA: TGTGCCATTAAAATGGACCCGTGGCAAGAGACCCAGTACTTC
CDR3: CAIKMDPWQETQYF

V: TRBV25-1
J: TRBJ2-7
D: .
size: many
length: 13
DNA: TGTGCCAGCAGTGATCACAGGGAGTACGAGCAGTACTTC
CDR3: CASSDHREYEQYF

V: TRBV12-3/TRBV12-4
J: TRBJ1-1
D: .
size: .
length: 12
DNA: TGTGCCAGCACCGACGGGGGGGCTGAAGCTTTCTTT
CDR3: CASTDGGAEAFF

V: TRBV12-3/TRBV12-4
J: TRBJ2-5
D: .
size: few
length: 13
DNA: TGTGCCAGCAGTTTAACCAGGGTTGAGACCCAGTACTTC
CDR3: CASSLTRVETQYF

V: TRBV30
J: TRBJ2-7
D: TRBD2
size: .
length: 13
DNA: TGTGCCGTCACAATAGCGGGACGATACGAGCAGTACTTC
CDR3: CAVTIAGRYEQYF

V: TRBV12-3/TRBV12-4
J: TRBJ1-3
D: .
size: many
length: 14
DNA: TGTGCCAGCAGTTTAAGGGCTCGGGGAAACACCATATATTTT
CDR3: CASSLRARGNTIYF

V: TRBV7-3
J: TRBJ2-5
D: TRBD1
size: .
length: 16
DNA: TGTGCCAGCAGCTCAAGCGGGACAGGGTATAAAGAGACCCAGTACTTC
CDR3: CASSSSGTGYKETQYF

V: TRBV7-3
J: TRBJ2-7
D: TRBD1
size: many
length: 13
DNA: TGTGCCAGCAGCAACCGGGACAGGGGAGAGCAGTACTTC
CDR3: CASSNRDRGEQYF

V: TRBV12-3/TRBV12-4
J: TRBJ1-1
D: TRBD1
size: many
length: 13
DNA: TGTGCCAGCAGTTTAAGGGACAGAACTGAAGCTTTCTTT
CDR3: CASSLRDRTEAFF

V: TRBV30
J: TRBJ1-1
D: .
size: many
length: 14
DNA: TGTGCCTCGGAGGGAGTGTGGGGTGGCACTGAAGCTTTCTTT
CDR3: CASEGVWGGTEAFF

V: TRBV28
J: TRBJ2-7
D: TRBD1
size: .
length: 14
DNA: TGTGCCAGCAGTTTCAGGGGGCTGGTTAACGAGCAGTACTTC
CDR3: CASSFRGLVNEQYF

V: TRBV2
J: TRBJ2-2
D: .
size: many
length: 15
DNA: TGTGCCAGCAGTTGGACTCACGCGAACACCGGGGAGCTGTTTTTT
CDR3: CASSWTHANTGELFF

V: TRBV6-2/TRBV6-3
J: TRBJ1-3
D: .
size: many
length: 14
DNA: TGTGCCAGCAGCGGGACAATCTCTGGAAACACCATATATTTT
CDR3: CASSGTISGNTIYF

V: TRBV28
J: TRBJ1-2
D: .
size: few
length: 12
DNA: TGTGCCAGCAGTTTATGGGACTATGGCTACACCTTC
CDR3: CASSLWDYGYTF

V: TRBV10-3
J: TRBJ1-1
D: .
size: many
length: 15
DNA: TGTGCCATCAGTGAGTTAGGGGGGGAGGACACTGAAGCTTTCTTT
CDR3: CAISELGGEDTEAFF